In its sample, the clone carrying this TCR beta chain was seen many times. The antigen is undetermined. This specimen belongs to a study of T cell repertoires in cytomegalovirus infection. Overall study results and limits: CMV-specific TCR beta clonotypes restricted by HLA-C were the ones dominating the ex vivo response.

TCRdb fed the reads into MiXCR, producing one record per CDR3 protein. The sample has almost 550,000 distinct CDR3 sequences, more than 15% seen once. This CDR3 is 13 amino acids long. Germline V gene data show CDR1 as SEHNR and CDR2 as FQNEAQ (reference sequence). V was clipped by 5 bases and J by 8 bases, with 12 bases between them. The chain has TRBV7-9 and TRBJ1-4, with D perhaps TRBD1 (6 bases). Sequencing used CD8+ T cells from PBMCs. The clonotype comes from a human donor in good health (CMV status not recorded). Some clones in this sample may be carry-over from other donors' samples. The CDR3: CASSGGTIEKLFF. CDR3 sequence (DNA): TGTGCCAGCAGCGGGGGGACAATAGAAAAACTGTTTTTT.